A selection of T cell receptor beta chains follows, all from one sample in a study of molecular identifiers for immune sequencing clone quantification. TCRdb reanalysed the PCR reads using MiXCR and keeps one entry per CDR3 protein. The sample has about 630,000 distinct CDR3 sequences; less than 30% are singletons. The sequencing input was naive CD8+ T cells from blood, with Jurkat cell RNA spiked in. Receptors were obtained from a human donor in good health. Some libraries in this study had Jurkat cell RNA spiked in. CDR3s include the opening cysteine and the closing phenylalanine or tryptophan. Each record gives: D gene, clone size, CDR3 length, J gene, V gene, CDR3 DNA, CDR3 protein. A D gene is named only where the DNA matches it firmly. Clone size is not always given. Where it is, it says once, few, many or a class for expanded clones.

TRBD1	few	16	TRBJ2-3	TRBV10-1	TGCGCCAGCAGTGATCCGGGACAGGGATCCACAGATACGCAGTATTTT	CASSDPGQGSTDTQYF
-	many	14	TRBJ2-7	TRBV5-4	TGTGCCAGCAGCTTTCGTGGGGGGACCTACGAGCAGTACTTC	CASSFRGGTYEQYF
-	-	16	TRBJ1-1	TRBV14	TGTGCCAGCAGCCAAGACATAAGTAGCCTGGACACTGAAACTTTCTTT	CASSQDISSLDTETFF
-	-	15	TRBJ1-5	TRBV7-6	TGTGCCAGCAGCCCATCCCCAGGGGCCCGTCAGCCCCAGCATTTT	CASSPSPGARQPQHF
-	many	13	TRBJ1-1	TRBV12-3/TRBV12-4	TGTGCCAGCAGAAATGGAGCTGCGGATGAAGCTTTCTTT	CASRNGAADEAFF
-	few	14	TRBJ2-7	TRBV5-5	TGTGCCAGCAGCTTGTGGGCAGGGGCCTACGAGCAGTACTTC	CASSLWAGAYEQYF
-	many	11	TRBJ2-7	TRBV20-1	TGCAGTGCTAGAGGTAGCCCCGAGCAGTACTTC	CSARGSPEQYF
-	many	12	TRBJ2-1	TRBV6-6	TGTGCCAGCAGTTATGGAGCGGGCGAGCAGTTCTTC	CASSYGAGEQFF
-	few	14	TRBJ1-1	TRBV15	TGTGCCACCAGCAGAGATCGGGGGTCCACTGAAGCTTTCTTT	CATSRDRGSTEAFF
TRBD1	-	13	TRBJ2-7	TRBV6-1	TGTGCCAGCAGTGCGGACAGGGGCTACGAGCAGTACTTC	CASSADRGYEQYF
TRBD1	-	15	TRBJ1-1	TRBV5-4	TGTGCCAGCAGCTTTGAACAGGGGGCTTTCACTGAAGCTTTCTTT	CASSFEQGAFTEAFF
-	few	13	TRBJ2-7	TRBV30	TGTGCCTGGAGTGCTACAGGGTTCTACGAGCAGTACTTC	CAWSATGFYEQYF
-	many	13	TRBJ1-1	TRBV30	TGTGCCTGGAGTGCCAACTTGAACACTGAAGCTTTCTTT	CAWSANLNTEAFF
TRBD2	-	19	TRBJ2-7	TRBV2	TGTGCCAGCAGCGAAGGACTAGCGGGATATCGAAGGAGCTCCTACGAGCAGTACTTC	CASSEGLAGYRRSSYEQYF
-	-	16	TRBJ2-7	TRBV4-1	TGCGCCAGCAGCCAAGATAGGGGTCTTGTTGTCTACGAGCAGTACTTC	CASSQDRGLVVYEQYF
-	few	15	TRBJ2-5	TRBV5-1	TGCGCCAGCAGCTCGTATGCAGGGTCGCGGGAGACCCAGTACTTC	CASSSYAGSRETQYF
-	few	14	TRBJ2-2	TRBV28	TGTGCCAGCAGTTTTAGCTGGAGCACCGGGGAGCTGTTTTTT	CASSFSWSTGELFF
-	few	12	TRBJ2-7	TRBV2	TGTGCCAGCGCGGCCGTAACCTACGAGCAGTACTTC	CASAAVTYEQYF
-	-	13	TRBJ1-1	TRBV7-9	TGTGCCAGCGAGGCTTGGGCAAGAGATGAAGCTTTCTTT	CASEAWARDEAFF
TRBD1	-	17	TRBJ1-1	TRBV7-3	TGTGCCAGCAGCTATCACGACAGGGGACCACCGAACACTGAAGCTTTCTTT	CASSYHDRGPPNTEAFF
-	many	15	TRBJ1-5	TRBV4-1	TGCGCCAGCAGCCAAGATTCGGGGGCTAGTCAGCCCCAGCATTTT	CASSQDSGASQPQHF
TRBD1	few	18	TRBJ2-3	TRBV30	TGTGCCTGGAGTGTGGACAGGGGGCTCTCCCCAAGCACAGATACGCAGTATTTT	CAWSVDRGLSPSTDTQYF
TRBD1	-	14	TRBJ1-6	TRBV25-1	TGTGCCAGCAGTGAAACCGGGACAGGGTACCCCCTCCACTTT	CASSETGTGYPLHF
-	many	15	TRBJ2-3	TRBV9	TGTGCCAGCAGCGTATATGGCTCTAGCACAGATACGCAGTATTTT	CASSVYGSSTDTQYF
-	many	14	TRBJ2-7	TRBV20-1	TGCAGTGCTAGGGATAGCGACAGCTCCTACGAGCAGTACTTC	CSARDSDSSYEQYF
-	many	14	TRBJ2-4	TRBV7-9	TGTGCCAGCAGCTGGGGACAGCGGGGAAACATTCAGTACTTC	CASSWGQRGNIQYF